These T cell receptor beta chains were read from a single sample in a study of shared clonotypes between healthy human individuals. Sequencing used immunoSEQ multiplex PCR; TCRdb keeps in-frame clones, though not all of them. Seen here are some 2,000,000 clones, roughly 94% observed once, and the top ten hold around 1.1%. Sequenced sample: naive CD8+ T cells sorted from blood. The source is a man aged 18 to 30 in good health. Each CDR3 is given with its conserved first and last residue. The D gene is left open where the match is weak. Clone size appears in some rows only: once, few, many, or a class for an expanded clone.

clone_size: NA
j_call: TRBJ2-3
d_call: NA
v_call: TRBV5-1
cdr3_aa: CASSLGDTDTDTQYF
cdr3_nt: TGCGCCAGCAGCTTGGGGGACACCGACACAGATACGCAGTATTTT

clone_size: NA
j_call: TRBJ1-1
d_call: NA
v_call: TRBV28
cdr3_aa: CASSFEYMNTEAFF
cdr3_nt: TGTGCCAGCAGTTTCGAATACATGAACACTGAAGCTTTCTTT

clone_size: NA
j_call: TRBJ1-1
d_call: TRBD1
v_call: TRBV5-4
cdr3_aa: CASSSSRGLYTEAFF
cdr3_nt: TGTGCCAGCAGCTCATCCAGGGGGCTATACACTGAAGCTTTCTTT

clone_size: NA
j_call: TRBJ2-7
d_call: TRBD1
v_call: TRBV15
cdr3_aa: CATSREQGASSYEQYF
cdr3_nt: TGTGCCACCAGCAGGGAACAGGGGGCTAGCTCCTACGAGCAGTACTTC

clone_size: NA
j_call: TRBJ2-7
d_call: TRBD1
v_call: TRBV2
cdr3_aa: CACDDTGQGYEQYF
cdr3_nt: TGTGCCTGCGACGATACAGGACAGGGCTACGAGCAGTACTTC

clone_size: NA
j_call: TRBJ1-2
d_call: TRBD1
v_call: TRBV4-2
cdr3_aa: CASSPPGQPTYGYTF
cdr3_nt: TGTGCCAGCAGCCCTCCGGGACAGCCGACCTATGGCTACACCTTC

clone_size: NA
j_call: TRBJ2-1
d_call: NA
v_call: TRBV5-6
cdr3_aa: CASSLDVETVLTYNEQFF
cdr3_nt: TGTGCCAGCAGCTTGGACGTAGAGACGGTATTAACCTACAATGAGCAGTTCTTC

clone_size: NA
j_call: TRBJ2-7
d_call: TRBD2
v_call: TRBV27
cdr3_aa: CASSFSGGYEQYF
cdr3_nt: TGTGCCAGCAGTTTTAGCGGGGGATACGAGCAGTACTTC

clone_size: NA
j_call: TRBJ2-7
d_call: TRBD1
v_call: TRBV29-1
cdr3_aa: CSVEGTGVLEQYF
cdr3_nt: TGCAGCGTTGAGGGGACAGGGGTGCTTGAGCAGTACTTC

clone_size: NA
j_call: TRBJ2-3
d_call: NA
v_call: TRBV5-6
cdr3_aa: CASSLWGTDTQYF
cdr3_nt: TGTGCCAGCAGCTTGTGGGGTACAGATACGCAGTATTTT

clone_size: NA
j_call: TRBJ2-1
d_call: NA
v_call: TRBV11-2
cdr3_aa: CASSLVYNNEQFF
cdr3_nt: TGTGCCAGCAGCTTAGTGTACAACAATGAGCAGTTCTTC

clone_size: NA
j_call: TRBJ2-3
d_call: TRBD2
v_call: TRBV4-1
cdr3_aa: CASSQDWASGGPGDTQYF
cdr3_nt: TGCGCCAGCAGCCAAGATTGGGCTAGCGGGGGGCCGGGAGATACGCAGTATTTT

clone_size: NA
j_call: TRBJ1-5
d_call: TRBD1
v_call: TRBV2
cdr3_aa: CASSEGTGGGPQHF
cdr3_nt: TGTGCCAGCAGTGAAGGGACAGGGGGAGGGCCCCAGCATTTT

clone_size: NA
j_call: TRBJ2-2
d_call: NA
v_call: TRBV10-3
cdr3_aa: CAISGADTGELFF
cdr3_nt: TGTGCCATCTCGGGGGCCGACACCGGGGAGCTGTTTTTT

clone_size: NA
j_call: TRBJ1-1
d_call: NA
v_call: TRBV5-1
cdr3_aa: CASSLGPRGLNTEAFF
cdr3_nt: TGCGCCAGCAGCTTGGGGCCCAGGGGTCTGAACACTGAAGCTTTCTTT

clone_size: NA
j_call: TRBJ2-2
d_call: TRBD2
v_call: TRBV6-5
cdr3_aa: CASSYRGLARDGELFF
cdr3_nt: TGTGCCAGCAGTTACCGGGGACTAGCGAGAGACGGGGAGCTGTTTTTT

clone_size: NA
j_call: TRBJ1-6
d_call: TRBD1
v_call: TRBV4-1
cdr3_aa: CASSSKVATGYSPLHF
cdr3_nt: TGCGCCAGCAGCTCCAAGGTGGCGACAGGGTACTCACCCCTCCACTTT

clone_size: NA
j_call: TRBJ2-7
d_call: NA
v_call: TRBV7-9
cdr3_aa: CASSLSDDTQYF
cdr3_nt: TGTGCCAGCAGCTTAAGTGACGACACGCAGTACTTC

clone_size: NA
j_call: TRBJ1-1
d_call: NA
v_call: TRBV6-5
cdr3_aa: CASSYGLTTEAFF
cdr3_nt: TGTGCCAGCAGTTACGGCTTGACCACTGAAGCTTTCTTT

clone_size: NA
j_call: TRBJ2-7
d_call: NA
v_call: TRBV7-2
cdr3_aa: CASSLVVGIYEQYF
cdr3_nt: TGTGCCAGCAGCTTAGTCGTTGGGATATACGAGCAGTACTTC

clone_size: NA
j_call: TRBJ2-3
d_call: NA
v_call: TRBV5-6
cdr3_aa: CASGVMGGSTDTQYF
cdr3_nt: TGTGCCAGCGGAGTTATGGGGGGTAGCACAGATACGCAGTATTTT

clone_size: NA
j_call: TRBJ1-3
d_call: TRBD1
v_call: TRBV7-2
cdr3_aa: CASSMGQGTGNTIYF
cdr3_nt: TGTGCCAGCAGCATGGGACAGGGGACTGGAAACACCATATATTTT

clone_size: NA
j_call: TRBJ1-5
d_call: NA
v_call: TRBV19
cdr3_aa: CASMVMGGGQPQHF
cdr3_nt: TGTGCCAGTATGGTGATGGGAGGGGGTCAGCCCCAGCATTTT

clone_size: NA
j_call: TRBJ2-7
d_call: NA
v_call: TRBV9
cdr3_aa: CASSPGLGAFSYEQYF
cdr3_nt: TGTGCCAGCAGCCCCGGCTTAGGGGCTTTCTCCTACGAGCAGTACTTC

clone_size: once
j_call: TRBJ1-1
d_call: NA
v_call: TRBV6-5
cdr3_aa: CASIPLGVSEAFF
cdr3_nt: TGTGCCAGCATCCCCCTCGGGGTTTCTGAAGCTTTCTTT

clone_size: NA
j_call: TRBJ1-5
d_call: NA
v_call: TRBV6-5
cdr3_aa: CASSYRGDGNQPQHF
cdr3_nt: TGTGCCAGCAGTTACAGGGGTGACGGGAATCAGCCCCAGCATTTT

clone_size: NA
j_call: TRBJ1-2
d_call: TRBD1
v_call: TRBV9
cdr3_aa: CASSEGASGIGYTF
cdr3_nt: TGTGCCAGCAGCGAGGGGGCTTCAGGGATTGGCTACACCTTC

clone_size: NA
j_call: TRBJ1-2
d_call: NA
v_call: TRBV6-6
cdr3_aa: CASSYQAGDYGYTF
cdr3_nt: TGTGCCAGCAGTTACCAGGCAGGGGACTATGGCTACACCTTC

clone_size: NA
j_call: TRBJ2-3
d_call: TRBD2
v_call: TRBV29-1
cdr3_aa: CSVEDLSGGPVIFTDTQYF
cdr3_nt: TGCAGCGTTGAAGATCTGAGCGGGGGGCCTGTTATCTTCACAGATACGCAGTATTTT

clone_size: once
j_call: TRBJ2-1
d_call: TRBD2
v_call: TRBV4-3
cdr3_aa: CASSPAWASGDNEQFF
cdr3_nt: TGCGCCAGCAGCCCAGCGTGGGCTAGCGGGGACAATGAGCAGTTCTTC

clone_size: NA
j_call: TRBJ2-7
d_call: TRBD2
v_call: TRBV4-1
cdr3_aa: CASSQVERLAGSSYEQYF
cdr3_nt: TGCGCCAGCAGCCAAGTGGAGAGACTAGCGGGCAGCTCCTACGAGCAGTACTTC

clone_size: NA
j_call: TRBJ2-7
d_call: NA
v_call: TRBV5-5
cdr3_aa: CASSLGANSYEQYF
cdr3_nt: TGTGCCAGCAGCTTGGGGGCAAACTCCTACGAGCAGTACTTC

clone_size: once
j_call: TRBJ2-2
d_call: NA
v_call: TRBV6-5
cdr3_aa: CASSYRDIGELFF
cdr3_nt: TGTGCCAGCAGTTACCGGGACATCGGGGAGCTGTTTTTT

clone_size: NA
j_call: TRBJ2-3
d_call: NA
v_call: TRBV11-2
cdr3_aa: CASSLVGADTQYF
cdr3_nt: TGTGCCAGCAGCTTAGTAGGGGCGGATACGCAGTATTTT

clone_size: NA
j_call: TRBJ2-2
d_call: NA
v_call: TRBV11-2
cdr3_aa: CASSPSGELFF
cdr3_nt: TGTGCCAGCAGCCCAAGCGGGGAGCTGTTTTTT

clone_size: NA
j_call: TRBJ1-1
d_call: NA
v_call: TRBV9
cdr3_aa: CASSQDGNTEAFF
cdr3_nt: TGTGCCAGCAGCCAAGACGGGAACACTGAAGCTTTCTTT

clone_size: once
j_call: TRBJ2-7
d_call: TRBD1
v_call: TRBV5-8
cdr3_aa: CASSTPTGGPPYEQYF
cdr3_nt: TGTGCCAGCAGCACCCCGACAGGGGGCCCACCCTACGAGCAGTACTTC

clone_size: NA
j_call: TRBJ2-7
d_call: NA
v_call: TRBV4-1
cdr3_aa: CASSQPGVGEQYF
cdr3_nt: TGCGCCAGCAGCCAACCAGGGGTTGGGGAGCAGTACTTC

clone_size: NA
j_call: TRBJ1-2
d_call: NA
v_call: TRBV27
cdr3_aa: CASSAQGPYGYTF
cdr3_nt: TGTGCCAGCAGTGCGCAGGGACCGTATGGCTACACCTTC

clone_size: NA
j_call: TRBJ1-3
d_call: NA
v_call: TRBV9
cdr3_aa: CASTGPGGINTIYF
cdr3_nt: TGTGCCAGCACGGGCCCTGGGGGTATAAACACCATATATTTT

clone_size: NA
j_call: TRBJ2-3
d_call: NA
v_call: TRBV13
cdr3_aa: CASSLSGRATDTQYF
cdr3_nt: TGTGCCAGCAGCTTATCGGGCAGGGCCACAGATACGCAGTATTTT

clone_size: NA
j_call: TRBJ1-2
d_call: NA
v_call: TRBV27
cdr3_aa: CASSSGPLVYGYTF
cdr3_nt: TGTGCCAGCAGTTCCGGGCCTCTCGTTTACGGCTACACCTTC

clone_size: NA
j_call: TRBJ2-7
d_call: NA
v_call: TRBV10-3
cdr3_aa: CAISESGKGTKTYEQYF
cdr3_nt: TGTGCCATCAGTGAGTCAGGTAAGGGCACAAAAACCTACGAGCAGTACTTC

clone_size: NA
j_call: TRBJ1-4
d_call: TRBD1
v_call: TRBV28
cdr3_aa: CASSLLTGGDNEKLFF
cdr3_nt: TGTGCCAGCAGTCTCCTGACAGGGGGAGATAATGAAAAACTGTTTTTT

clone_size: NA
j_call: TRBJ1-5
d_call: NA
v_call: TRBV9
cdr3_aa: CASSLEGAPNQPQHF
cdr3_nt: TGTGCCAGCAGCTTAGAAGGAGCCCCGAATCAGCCCCAGCATTTT

clone_size: NA
j_call: TRBJ2-1
d_call: NA
v_call: TRBV7-2
cdr3_aa: CASSSLSGEQFF
cdr3_nt: TGTGCCAGCAGCTCCCTTTCGGGTGAGCAGTTCTTC

clone_size: once
j_call: TRBJ1-1
d_call: NA
v_call: TRBV6-5
cdr3_aa: CASSQLGGVTEAFF
cdr3_nt: TGTGCCAGCAGTCAATTGGGGGGCGTCACTGAAGCTTTCTTT

clone_size: NA
j_call: TRBJ2-7
d_call: TRBD1
v_call: TRBV5-1
cdr3_aa: CASSLAGSGGAEQYF
cdr3_nt: TGCGCCAGCAGCTTGGCGGGGTCAGGGGGCGCCGAGCAGTACTTC

clone_size: NA
j_call: TRBJ2-7
d_call: NA
v_call: TRBV18
cdr3_aa: CASSPGQYEQYF
cdr3_nt: TGTGCCAGCTCACCCGGACAGTACGAGCAGTACTTC

clone_size: NA
j_call: TRBJ2-3
d_call: NA
v_call: TRBV7-3
cdr3_aa: CASSPGATDTQYF
cdr3_nt: TGTGCCAGCAGCCCCGGAGCCACAGATACGCAGTATTTT

clone_size: NA
j_call: TRBJ2-2
d_call: TRBD2
v_call: TRBV2
cdr3_aa: CASTELAGAVNTGELFF
cdr3_nt: TGTGCCAGCACCGAATTAGCGGGAGCTGTCAACACCGGGGAGCTGTTTTTT

clone_size: NA
j_call: TRBJ1-2
d_call: NA
v_call: TRBV27
cdr3_aa: CASSLNGVDYGYTF
cdr3_nt: TGTGCCAGCAGTTTAAATGGGGTTGACTATGGCTACACCTTC

clone_size: NA
j_call: TRBJ1-3
d_call: NA
v_call: TRBV4-1
cdr3_aa: CASSPRTGNTIYF
cdr3_nt: TGCGCCAGCAGCCCTCGGACCGGAAACACCATATATTTT

clone_size: NA
j_call: TRBJ2-2
d_call: NA
v_call: TRBV9
cdr3_aa: CASSEWEISTGELFF
cdr3_nt: TGTGCCAGCAGCGAGTGGGAGATCTCCACCGGGGAGCTGTTTTTT